Listed below are T cell receptor beta chains from one sample, sequenced in a study of Graves' ophthalmopathy and Graves' hyperthyroidism. TCRdb called the multiplex PCR reads again in MiXCR, with one record for every CDR3 protein. The table has 500,000 to 700,000 distinct CDR3 sequences, 35% to 40% seen once. The sample consisted of peripheral blood or thyroid tissue (not recorded which). The source of these receptors is an adult man with Graves' hyperthyroidism. The CDR3 runs from the conserved cysteine through the conserved F or W. D genes are given only for firm matches. Not every row has a clone size; where given, it reads once, few, many or a size class.

CDR3	DNA	V	J	size	D	length
CASTRDRVDEQFF	TGTGCCAGCACGCGGGACAGGGTCGATGAGCAGTTCTTC	TRBV2	TRBJ2-1	-	TRBD1	13
CSASEPGGSETEAFF	TGCAGTGCTAGCGAACCAGGGGGTTCGGAGACTGAAGCTTTCTTT	TRBV20-1	TRBJ1-1	few	TRBD1	15
CASSTDRAHYEQYF	TGTGCCAGCAGCACAGACAGGGCCCACTACGAGCAGTACTTC	TRBV3-1	TRBJ2-7	-	TRBD1	14
CATATTGTNYGYTF	TGTGCCACAGCTACTACAGGGACCAACTATGGCTACACCTTC	TRBV10-3	TRBJ1-2	many	-	14
CASSRGLSDNYGYTF	TGCGCCAGCAGCCGGGGACTCTCGGATAACTATGGCTACACCTTC	TRBV7-3	TRBJ1-2	few	-	15
CASGSSGQGANYGYTF	TGTGCTAGTGGTTCCTCGGGACAGGGGGCCAACTATGGCTACACCTTC	TRBV12-5	TRBJ1-2	many	TRBD1	16
CSAAPGELFF	TGCAGTGCTGCCCCCGGGGAGCTGTTTTTT	TRBV20-1	TRBJ2-2	-	-	10
CASSPGQLETQYF	TGTGCCAGCAGCCCGGGACAGCTGGAGACCCAGTACTTC	TRBV5-8	TRBJ2-5	many	TRBD1	13
CASSLDTGGTDTQYF	TGTGCCAGCAGCTTAGACACGGGAGGAACAGATACGCAGTATTTT	TRBV11-2	TRBJ2-3	-	TRBD2	15
CASRPGGGRGGELFF	TGTGCCAGCAGACCCGGGGGGGGTAGGGGCGGGGAGCTGTTTTTT	TRBV12-3/TRBV12-4	TRBJ2-2	-	TRBD2	15
CATVIPGRPYGQYF	TGTGCCACCGTTATCCCGGGACGGCCCTACGGGCAGTACTTC	TRBV24-1	TRBJ2-7	many	-	14
CASTQGINQPQHF	TGTGCCAGCACCCAGGGGATAAATCAGCCCCAGCATTTT	TRBV7-9	TRBJ1-5	many	-	13
CASSQGLASEQYF	TGTGCCAGCAGTCAGGGACTAGCTAGCGAGCAGTACTTC	TRBV12-3/TRBV12-4	TRBJ2-7	many	TRBD2	13
CATSVGQGAGGYTF	TGTGCCACCAGTGTCGGACAGGGGGCCGGCGGCTACACCTTC	TRBV24-1	TRBJ1-2	many	TRBD1	14
CASGRTSGTGELFF	TGTGCCAGCGGGCGGACTAGCGGCACCGGGGAGCTGTTTTTT	TRBV7-9	TRBJ2-2	many	TRBD2	14
CASNDPSRQGAHEQYF	TGTGCCAGCAACGACCCTAGCAGACAGGGGGCCCACGAGCAGTACTTC	TRBV7-9	TRBJ2-7	-	TRBD1	16
CASSLEADSNQPQHF	TGCGCCAGCAGCTTGGAGGCAGATAGCAATCAGCCCCAGCATTTT	TRBV5-1	TRBJ1-5	many	-	15
CASSENGRAYGYTF	TGCGCCAGCAGTGAGAACGGCAGGGCCTATGGCTACACCTTC	TRBV10-2	TRBJ1-2	many	-	14
CASSAGGAQGRAEAFF	TGTGCCAGCAGCGCCGGGGGGGCGCAGGGGAGGGCTGAAGCTTTCTTT	TRBV9	TRBJ1-1	-	-	16
CASSTSSGSGGRAATF	TGTGCCAGCAGCACGTCAAGCGGTTCAGGGGGCCGGGCGGCCACCTTC	TRBV7-2	TRBJ1-2	many	TRBD1	16
CSVEGSGTTITDTQYF	TGCAGCGTTGAAGGAAGCGGGACAACGATCACAGATACGCAGTATTTT	TRBV29-1	TRBJ2-3	few	-	16
CAISESMGQNSYGYTF	TGTGCCATCAGTGAGTCGATGGGACAGAATAGCTATGGCTACACCTTC	TRBV10-3	TRBJ1-2	many	TRBD1	16
CASSTVAGGPREQYF	TGTGCCAGTAGTACCGTAGCGGGAGGGCCTCGGGAGCAGTACTTC	TRBV19	TRBJ2-7	few	TRBD2	15
CASSLLDRSTEAFF	TGTGCCAGCTCACTCCTTGACAGATCCACTGAAGCTTTCTTT	TRBV18	TRBJ1-1	few	-	14
CASSERGSYNSPLHF	TGTGCCAGCAGTGAAAGGGGTTCCTATAATTCACCCCTCCACTTT	TRBV2	TRBJ1-6	-	-	15
CASSLSAGGNTEAFF	TGTGCCAGCAGCTTAAGTGCGGGAGGGAACACTGAAGCTTTCTTT	TRBV7-2	TRBJ1-1	many	-	15
CASSLLSGLLGKQYF	TGTGCCAGCAGCTTGTTGTCAGGACTCCTGGGGAAGCAGTACTTC	TRBV7-2	TRBJ2-7	-	-	15
CASSAGDSGTEAF	TGTGCCAGCAGTGCCGGGGACAGTGGCACTGAAGCTTTC	TRBV25-1	TRBJ2-6	-	TRBD1	13
CASSETGRELAFF	TGTGCCAGCAGTGAGACAGGGAGGGAACTGGCTTTCTTT	TRBV6-5	TRBJ1-1	many	TRBD1	13
CASSPGTSSEQYF	TGTGCCAGCAGTCCGGGGACTAGCTCCGAGCAGTACTTC	TRBV28	TRBJ2-7	many	TRBD2	13
CASSRRTGGYEQYF	TGTGCCAGCAGTCGCAGGACAGGGGGCTACGAGCAGTACTTC	TRBV12-3/TRBV12-4	TRBJ2-7	-	TRBD1	14
CSVVSQWYGYTF	TGCAGCGTTGTGAGCCAATGGTATGGCTACACCTTC	TRBV29-1	TRBJ1-2	many	-	12
CASELGGSSYEQYF	TGTGCCAGTGAACTCGGGGGAAGCTCCTACGAGCAGTACTTC	TRBV6-5	TRBJ2-7	many	-	14
CASSPSPGRVEQYF	TGTGCCAGCAGTCCTTCTCCGGGACGGGTCGAGCAGTACTTC	TRBV27	TRBJ2-7	-	-	14
CASSYGPGHYEQYF	TGTGCCAGCAGCTACGGACCAGGGCACTACGAGCAGTACTTC	TRBV7-3	TRBJ2-7	many	-	14
CASSLGAGGNYGYTF	TGCGCCAGCAGCTTAGGTGCGGGCGGTAACTATGGCTACACCTTC	TRBV7-3	TRBJ1-2	-	-	15
CSSQGQGVGETQYF	TGCAGCAGCCAGGGACAGGGGGTAGGAGAGACCCAGTACTTC	TRBV29-1	TRBJ2-5	-	TRBD1	14
CASSPSETVRQYF	TGTGCCAGCAGTCCCTCTGAGACAGTTCGGCAGTACTTC	TRBV12-3/TRBV12-4	TRBJ2-7	-	-	13
CSASSTSGSRGHREQYF	TGCAGTGCTAGCTCGACTAGCGGGAGCCGGGGGCATCGCGAGCAGTACTTC	TRBV20-1	TRBJ2-7	few	TRBD2	17
CSAEQGALTHEQYF	TGCAGTGCTGAACAGGGGGCGCTTACCCACGAGCAGTACTTC	TRBV20-1	TRBJ2-7	many	TRBD1	14
CASSLDGRVSNYGYTF	TGTGCCAGCAGCTTAGATGGTAGGGTTTCTAACTATGGCTACACCTTC	TRBV7-9	TRBJ1-2	-	-	16
CASRRRQGQSSYEQYF	TGTGCCAGCAGACGCCGACAGGGGCAAAGCTCCTACGAGCAGTACTTC	TRBV25-1	TRBJ2-7	-	TRBD1	16
CASSSDRVRTDTQYF	TGTGCCAGCAGCTCGGACAGGGTTAGGACAGATACGCAGTATTTT	TRBV7-2	TRBJ2-3	few	TRBD1	15
CASSPLVRGASGNTIYF	TGTGCCAGCAGCCCATTGGTTCGGGGCGCATCTGGAAACACCATATATTTT	TRBV7-8	TRBJ1-3	-	-	17